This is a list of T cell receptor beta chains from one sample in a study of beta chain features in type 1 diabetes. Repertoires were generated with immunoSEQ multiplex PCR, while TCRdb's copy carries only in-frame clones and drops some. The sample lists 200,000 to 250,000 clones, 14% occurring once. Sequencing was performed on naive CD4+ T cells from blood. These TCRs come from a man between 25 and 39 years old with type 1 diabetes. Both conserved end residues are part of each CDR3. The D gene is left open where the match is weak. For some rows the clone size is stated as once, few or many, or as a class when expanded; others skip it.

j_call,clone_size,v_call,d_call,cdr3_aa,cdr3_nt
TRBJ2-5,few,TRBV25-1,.,CASSDSFPGSRQETQYF,TGTGCCAGCAGTGATTCTTTTCCGGGGAGCCGCCAAGAGACCCAGTACTTC
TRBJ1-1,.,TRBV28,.,CARQENTEAFF,TGTGCCCGACAGGAGAACACTGAAGCTTTCTTT
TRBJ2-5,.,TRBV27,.,CASSPPYQETQYF,TGTGCCAGCAGTCCCCCGTACCAAGAGACCCAGTACTTC
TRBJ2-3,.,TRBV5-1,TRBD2,CASSLSGGAPDTQYF,TGCGCCAGCAGCCTGAGCGGGGGGGCCCCAGATACGCAGTATTTT
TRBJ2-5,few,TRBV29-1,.,CSGGGQDQETQYF,TGCAGCGGGGGGGGACAGGACCAAGAGACCCAGTACTTC
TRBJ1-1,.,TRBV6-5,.,CASSSSQVLNTEAFF,TGTGCCAGCAGTTCAAGCCAGGTCCTGAACACTGAAGCTTTCTTT
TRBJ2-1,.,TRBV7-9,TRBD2,CASSSPAGGSYNEQFF,TGTGCCAGCAGCTCACCTGCGGGAGGTTCCTACAATGAGCAGTTCTTC
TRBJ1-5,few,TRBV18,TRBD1,CASSPGTGGMSNQPQHF,TGTGCCAGCTCACCTGGGACAGGGGGCATGAGCAATCAGCCCCAGCATTTT
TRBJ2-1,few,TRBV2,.,CASSVGGINEQFF,TGTGCCAGCAGTGTAGGAGGGATCAATGAGCAGTTCTTC
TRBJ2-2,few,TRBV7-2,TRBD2,CASSPRLAESPAGELFF,TGTGCCAGCAGCCCTAGACTAGCTGAGTCCCCAGCCGGGGAGCTGTTTTTT
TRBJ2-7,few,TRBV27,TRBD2,CASSPSGGYEQYF,TGTGCCAGCAGCCCTAGCGGGGGCTACGAGCAGTACTTC
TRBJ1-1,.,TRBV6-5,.,CASSSLRGEAFF,TGTGCCAGCAGTTCGCTTCGGGGAGAAGCTTTCTTT
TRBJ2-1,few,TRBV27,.,CASSQTGHGYNEQFF,TGTGCCAGCAGTCAAACGGGACACGGATACAATGAGCAGTTCTTC
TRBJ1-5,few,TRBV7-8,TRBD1,CASSLGGTANQPQHF,TGTGCCAGCAGCTTAGGGGGGACAGCTAATCAGCCCCAGCATTTT
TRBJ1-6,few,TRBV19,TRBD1,CASRDRDSPLHF,TGTGCCAGTAGGGACAGGGATTCACCCCTCCACTTT
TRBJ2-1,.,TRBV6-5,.,CASSLVSGGEQFF,TGTGCCAGCAGCCTAGTGTCTGGGGGCGAGCAGTTCTTC
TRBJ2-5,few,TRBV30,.,CAWAGGLQETQYF,TGTGCCTGGGCGGGCGGTCTCCAAGAGACCCAGTACTTC
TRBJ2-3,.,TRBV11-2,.,CASSLDQGAVTDTQYF,TGTGCCAGCAGCTTAGATCAAGGCGCGGTCACAGATACGCAGTATTTT
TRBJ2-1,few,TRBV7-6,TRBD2,CASSSSSGGASYNEQFF,TGTGCCAGCAGCTCATCTAGCGGGGGGGCCTCCTACAATGAGCAGTTCTTC
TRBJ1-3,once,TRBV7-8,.,CASSTPRTVHSGNTIYF,TGTGCCAGCAGCACCCCCCGGACAGTCCACTCTGGAAACACCATATATTTT
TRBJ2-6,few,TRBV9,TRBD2,CASSDSGGSSGANVLTF,TGTGCCAGCAGCGATAGCGGGGGGAGCTCTGGGGCCAACGTCCTGACTTTC
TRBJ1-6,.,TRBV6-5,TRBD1,CASSYEGTGVSPLHF,TGTGCCAGCAGTTACGAGGGGACAGGGGTTTCACCCCTCCACTTT
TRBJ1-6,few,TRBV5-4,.,CASSLEQGRSPLHF,TGTGCCAGCAGCTTAGAACAGGGAAGGTCACCCCTCCACTTT
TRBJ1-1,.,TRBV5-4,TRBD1,CASSLQGTDTEAFF,TGTGCCAGCAGCCTACAGGGGACCGACACTGAAGCTTTCTTT
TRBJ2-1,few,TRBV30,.,CAWSRDTGGYNEQFF,TGTGCCTGGAGTAGGGACACCGGTGGCTACAATGAGCAGTTCTTC
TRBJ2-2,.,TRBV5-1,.,CASSLVRQRTGELFF,TGCGCCAGCAGCTTGGTGCGGCAAAGGACCGGGGAGCTGTTTTTT
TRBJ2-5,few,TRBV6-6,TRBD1,CASSPRDRGQETQYF,TGTGCCAGCAGTCCCCGGGACAGGGGACAAGAGACCCAGTACTTC
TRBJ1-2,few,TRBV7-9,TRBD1,CASSSTGEDGYTF,TGTGCCAGCAGCTCCACAGGGGAGGATGGCTACACCTTC
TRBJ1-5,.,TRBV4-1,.,CASSHVIRRGQFNQPQHF,TGCGCCAGCAGCCATGTAATACGGCGAGGACAGTTCAATCAGCCCCAGCATTTT
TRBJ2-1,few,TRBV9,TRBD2,CASSVGLAGAKSSYNEQFF,TGTGCCAGCAGCGTAGGTCTAGCGGGGGCCAAGAGCTCCTACAATGAGCAGTTCTTC